Presented here are 28 T cell receptor beta chains from one specimen sequenced in a study of blood T cell repertoires in COVID-19. The repertoire was sequenced with immunoSEQ multiplex PCR; TCRdb's copy has only in-frame clones and lacks some. The profile covers just over 95,000 clones, with over 75% appearing a single time and around 5% taken by the ten largest. Sequencing was done on a sample of peripheral blood. The receptors were gathered from a man aged 45-65 years with acute or convalescent COVID-19.

V usage is TRBV15 and J usage is TRBJ2-1; the match to TRBD2 covers 14 bases. CDR3 size: 18 residues. CDR1 and CDR2 from the germline V gene are LNHNV and YYDKDF (reference sequence). The V and J ends lost 4 bases and 8 bases, in that order; junction bases with no gene match: 13. The CDR3 nucleotides read TGTGCCACCAGCAAAAGCCCTGGACTAGCGGGAGGAGGGCATGAGCAGTTCTTC. Its protein is CATSKSPGLAGGGHEQFF.

The chain is built from TRBV5-1 and TRBJ1-1; the D gene is possibly TRBD1 (5 bases). CDR3 length: 13 residues. Germline loops: CDR1 SGHRS, CDR2 YFSETQ. V lost 0 bases, J lost 8 bases, and 11 bases lay in between. Here the CDR3 reads CASSLAGGREAFF. The CDR3 nucleotides are TGCGCCAGCAGCTTGGCCGGGGGGAGGGAAGCTTTCTTT. The whole variable domain, remainder taken from reference TRBV5-1 and TRBJ1-1, is KAGVTQTPRYLIKTRGQQVTLSCSPISGHRSVSWYQQTPGQGLQFLFEYFSETQRNKGNFPGRFSGRQFSNSRSEMNVSTLELGDSALYLCASSLAGGREAFFGQGTRLTVV.

This clone has a single count. This chain joins TRBV11-3 and TRBJ2-5, with 7 bases fitting TRBD1. This CDR3 contains 15 residues. Losses at the gene ends were 4 bases for V and 1 base for J; bases not matched to a gene: 6. CDR1 is SGHNT and CDR2 is YENEEA in the germline V gene. The CDR3 region has the DNA TGTGCCAGCAGCTACACGGGACAGCCCCAAGAGACCCAGTACTTC. Its protein is CASSYTGQPQETQYF.

The chain links TRBV19 to TRBJ1-5; 7 nucleotides align to TRBD1. The CDR3 sequence is 13 residues long. Germline CDR1 and CDR2: LNHDA and SQIVND (reference sequence). The V segment lost 6 bases and the J segment 9 bases; nucleotides outside the gene matches: 8. The CDR3 DNA reads TGTGCCAGTAGCGACAGGGTGGGTCGGCCCCAGCATTTT. It encodes CASSDRVGRPQHF.

This chain joins TRBV10-1 and TRBJ2-1; D call uncertain. The V end was cut by 2 bases, the J end by 9 bases, with 20 bases between. Germline loops: CDR1 WNHNN, CDR2 SYGVQD (reference sequence). This CDR3 has 16 residues. The CDR3 reads CASSEPQYLRNCEQFF. The CDR3 nucleotides read TGCGCCAGCAGTGAGCCGCAGTACCTTCGTAATTGTGAGCAGTTCTTC.

The chain uses TRBV6-5 and TRBJ1-1; D gene uncertain. Between the trimmed V and J ends, which lost 8 bases and 1 base, there was a span of 5 bases. The CDR3 length is 11 residues. Germline V lookup: CDR1 MNHEY, CDR2 SVGAGI. The DNA of the CDR3 is TGTGCCAGCGTTAGGAACACTGAAGCTTTCTTT. Protein: CASVRNTEAFF.

The chain combines TRBV11-3 with TRBJ2-6, with D maybe TRBD1 (5 bases). Germline V gene lookup returns CDR1 SGHNT and CDR2 YENEEA. V was pared by 1 base and J by 4 bases, with 8 bases between. CDR3 size: 15 residues. The CDR3 is CASSLAGNGANVLTF. CDR3 in DNA: TGTGCCAGCAGCTTAGCAGGGAACGGGGCCAACGTCCTGACTTTC.

This chain connects TRBV5-4 to TRBJ2-1; TRBD1 agrees at 7 bases. Germline lookup yields CDR1 SGHNT and CDR2 YYREEE (reference sequence). V was clipped by 0 bases and J by 2 bases; unmatched bases: 5. This CDR3 has 16 amino acids. The CDR3 region is CASSLAWTGPYNEQFF. CDR3 sequence (DNA): TGTGCCAGCAGCTTGGCCTGGACAGGCCCCTACAATGAGCAGTTCTTC.

The chain has TRBV2 and TRBJ2-3, with 14 bases lining up with TRBD2. Germline loops: CDR1 SNHLY, CDR2 FYNNEI. This CDR3 spans 16 amino acids. V was clipped by 6 bases and J by 3 bases; unmatched bases: 5. In DNA form, the CDR3 reads TGTGCCAGCAGGACTAGCGGGAGGGCCGGAACAGATACGCAGTATTTT. Encoded protein: CASRTSGRAGTDTQYF.

The chain carries TRBV16 and TRBJ2-1; TRBD2 agrees at 11 bases. Germline V CDR1 and CDR2: KGHSY, FQNENV. CDR3 length equals 16 residues. With V trimmed by 4 bases and J by 4 bases, 6 bases remained unmatched. Written as DNA, the CDR3 is TGTGCCAGCAGCCCTAGCGGGGGGCTCGGGTACAATGAGCAGTTCTTC. Residues: CASSPSGGLGYNEQFF.

This clone appeared once. The CDR3 loop is CASSARQALGTEAFF. CDR3 bases: TGTGCCAGCAGCGCACGGCAGGCGCTTGGCACTGAAGCTTTCTTT. The J gene is TRBJ1-1, the V gene TRBV9; unclear D gene. CDR1 is SGDLS and CDR2 is YYNGEE in the germline V gene. V gave up 3 bases and J gave up 4 bases, with 16 bases separating them. The CDR3 length is 15 residues.

The chain recombines TRBV30 with TRBJ2-5; D possibly corresponds to TRBD1 (7 bases). In germline, CDR1 is GTSNPN, CDR2 SVGIG (reference sequence). The CDR3 covers 16 residues. Trimming cost V 3 bases and J 2 bases, with 19 bases left between them. The CDR3 DNA follows: TGTGCCTGGAGCTGGGGGGCCAGGGGGACTCAAGAGACCCAGTACTTC. This translates into CAWSWGARGTQETQYF.

In nucleotides, the CDR3 is TGTGCCAGCTCACTCGATCGGCGGTATAATTCACCCCTCCACTTT. This translates into CASSLDRRYNSPLHF. The V and J genes are TRBV18 and TRBJ1-6; no reliable D call. Germline CDR1 KGHSH, CDR2 LQKENI. This CDR3 contains 15 residues. Trimming took off 4 bases at V and 4 bases at J, with 11 bases between the two ends.

This clone appeared once. CDR3 sequence: CASGLVPKAGEIFNEQFF. The CDR3 DNA follows: TGTGCTAGTGGTTTGGTACCGAAGGCGGGAGAAATTTTCAATGAGCAGTTCTTC. The J gene is TRBJ2-1, the V gene TRBV12-5; 7 bases fit TRBD2. The germline CDR1 and CDR2 sequences are LGHNT and FRNRAP. This CDR3 is 18 amino acids long. J gave up 6 bases and V 0 bases, and 14 bases lay outside the gene matches.

The rearrangement joins TRBV18 to TRBJ1-1, with D maybe TRBD1 (5 bases). V lost 5 bases to trimming and J lost 0 bases, with 16 bases between them. Germline V gene sequence: CDR1 KGHSH, CDR2 LQKENI. The CDR3 totals 16 residues. The CDR3 loop reads CASSSGHGGVNTEAFF. CDR3 DNA sequence: TGTGCCAGCTCAAGCGGACACGGGGGGGTGAACACTGAAGCTTTCTTT.

The chain combines TRBV15 with TRBJ2-4, with TRBD2 matching 16 bases. CDR1 LNHNV and CDR2 YYDKDF come from the germline V gene (reference sequence). This CDR3 region has 19 residues. Trimming cost V 5 bases and J 0 bases; bases outside gene matches: 7. The CDR3 region has the DNA TGTGCCACCAGCTTGGGACTAGCGGGAGGGACGCTAGCCAAAAACATTCAGTACTTC. It specifies CATSLGLAGGTLAKNIQYF.

V and J are TRBV7-6 and TRBJ2-7; 9 positions match TRBD1. Losses at the gene ends were 5 bases for V and 2 bases for J; bases not matched to a gene: 10. The CDR3 spans 16 residues. Looked up from germline, CDR1 is SGHVS and CDR2 is FNYEAQ. The CDR3 reads CASSPLSGQGPYEQYF. In DNA, the CDR3 is TGTGCCAGCAGCCCCTTATCGGGACAGGGACCCTACGAGCAGTACTTC.

The genes are TRBV7-2 and TRBJ2-1, with 12 bases that match TRBD2. J lost 5 bases, V lost 0 bases, and 5 bases had no gene match. CDR1 is SGHTA and CDR2 is FQGNSA in the germline V gene. This CDR3 is built from 17 residues. CDR3 sequence (DNA): TGTGCCAGCAGCTTAGCAGTGACTAGCGGGAGTCACAATGAGCAGTTCTTC. It yields the protein CASSLAVTSGSHNEQFF.

The chain carries TRBV6-5 and TRBJ1-1; maybe TRBD1 (5 bases). Germline CDR1 is MNHEY and CDR2 is SVGAGI. V was pared by 0 bases and J by 7 bases, with 15 bases between. The CDR3 is made up of 15 amino acids. The CDR3 coding sequence is TGTGCCAGCAGTTACTCGAATCACGGGGGTGGTGAAGCTTTCTTT. This codes for CASSYSNHGGGEAFF.

V is TRBV2 and J is TRBJ2-7; TRBD2 matches at 11 bases. The germline gives CDR1 SNHLY, CDR2 FYNNEI. The CDR3 is 15 amino acids. The ends lost 7 bases at V and 7 bases at J; junction bases unmatched: 12. The DNA of the CDR3 is TGTGCCAGCAACCTACTAGCGGGAGACGGGCGGGAGCAGTACTTC. Its translation is CASNLLAGDGREQYF.

The genes are TRBV15 and TRBJ2-7; 8 nucleotides agree with TRBD2. With 0 bases clipped from V and 3 bases from J, the junction kept 13 bases outside the gene matches. From germline, CDR1 is LNHNV and CDR2 YYDKDF (reference sequence). The CDR3 extends over 18 amino acids. The chain's CDR3 is CATSRDRSGGVRIYEQYF. Written as DNA, the CDR3 is TGTGCCACCAGCAGAGATAGGAGCGGGGGCGTGAGGATCTACGAGCAGTACTTC. Looking up the rest from reference TRBV15 and TRBJ2-7 gives the full variable domain: DAMVIQNPRYQVTQFGKPVTLSCSQTLNHNVMYWYQQKSSQAPKLLFHYYDKDFNNEADTPDNFQSRRPNTSFCFLDIRSPGLGDTAMYLCATSRDRSGGVRIYEQYFGPGTRLTVT.

The chain has TRBV28 and TRBJ1-2; D remains ambiguous. The CDR3 loop spans 11 amino acids. Trimming removed 5 bases from V and 5 bases from J, with 6 bases in between. Per germline, CDR1 MDHEN and CDR2 SYDVKM. As DNA, the CDR3 is TGTGCCAGCAGTCTCGAGTATGGCTACACCTTC. The encoded protein is CASSLEYGYTF.

This clone appeared once. The V call is TRBV13, the J call TRBJ1-2; 8 positions agree with TRBD1. V was pared by 3 bases and J by 2 bases, with 2 bases of the junction left unmatched. The CDR3 is 14 amino acids. The V gene's germline CDR1 is PRHDT and CDR2 FYEKMQ (reference sequence). This CDR3 is CASSFRQGNYGYTF. The CDR3 coding sequence is TGTGCCAGCAGCTTCAGACAGGGGAACTATGGCTACACCTTC.

The chain carries TRBV19 and TRBJ2-2; no definite D call. The germline V and J ends were trimmed by 1 base and 3 bases, with 6 bases remaining between them. The CDR3 totals 14 residues. The germline CDR1 and CDR2 sequences are LNHDA and SQIVND (reference sequence). The CDR3 DNA follows: TGTGCCAGTAGTATAGGTCCCTACACCGGGGAGCTGTTTTTT. Protein product: CASSIGPYTGELFF.

Concerning this clone: The junction shows a germline mismatch at one end, possibly a read error. The chain links TRBV6-1 to TRBJ1-4, with TRBD1 matching 8 bases. There are 13 residues in the CDR3. The V gene's germline CDR1 is MNHNS and CDR2 SASEGT. CDR3 sequence reads: CASSEHGQGERLF. The CDR3 coding sequence is TGTGCCAGCAGTGAACACGGACAGGGCGAAAGGCTTTTT.

The V and J genes are TRBV5-1 and TRBJ2-5, with 11 bases matching TRBD2. CDR1 and CDR2 from the germline V gene are SGHRS and YFSETQ. The junction had 11 bases not matched to a gene; V was cut back by 4 bases and J by 3 bases. The CDR3 length is 17 residues. CDR3 DNA: TGCGCCAGCAGCCCAGCCGCTTTAGCGGGGGGGAAAGAGACCCAGTACTTC. Its translation is CASSPAALAGGKETQYF.

The CDR3 sequence is CASSLNPSFTGELFF. DNA of the CDR3: TGCGCCAGCAGCTTGAATCCGAGTTTCACCGGGGAGCTGTTTTTT. The V gene is TRBV5-1, the J gene TRBJ2-2; D is ambiguous. Germline CDR1 reads SGHRS; CDR2 reads YFSETQ. CDR3 length: 15 residues. V lost 1 base and J 4 bases, leaving 11 bases between the germline ends. Together with reference TRBV5-1 and TRBJ2-2, the CDR3 gives the full variable domain: KAGVTQTPRYLIKTRGQQVTLSCSPISGHRSVSWYQQTPGQGLQFLFEYFSETQRNKGNFPGRFSGRQFSNSRSEMNVSTLELGDSALYLCASSLNPSFTGELFFGEGSRLTVL.

This clone occurred a few times. The rearrangement joins TRBV7-9 to TRBJ1-2; 8 nucleotides align to TRBD1. V lost 5 bases and J lost 3; bases outside the gene matches: 5. The CDR3 contains 14 residues. Germline V gives CDR1 SEHNR, CDR2 FQNEAQ (reference sequence). This CDR3 is CASSRGQGDYGYTF. In nucleotides, the CDR3 is TGTGCCAGCAGCCGCGGACAGGGAGACTATGGCTACACCTTC.